The 12 T cell receptor beta chains listed next were all sequenced from one sample in a study of T cell responses to AZD1222 COVID-19 vaccine. Using immunoSEQ multiplex PCR, the repertoire was profiled, and TCRdb retains in-frame clones only, with some absent. The table lists some 150,000 clones, approximately 91% of them singletons. The sequencing here drew on peripheral blood, taken 28 days after the second AZD1222 dose. Every receptor here comes from an adult who received the AZD1222 COVID-19 vaccine.

This clone showed up just once. This rearrangement joins TRBV10-3 to TRBJ2-7; maybe TRBD1 (6 bases). CDR1 is ENHRY, CDR2 SYGVKD, per germline. V was pared by 6 bases and J by 5 bases, with 14 bases between. The CDR3 runs 13 residues. CDR3 bases: TGTGCCATCAGAGAGGGACAAAGTAACGAGCAGTACTTC. It encodes CAIREGQSNEQYF.

The chain carries TRBV6-6 and TRBJ2-1; D is perhaps TRBD2 (6 bases). This CDR3 has 16 residues. Germline CDR1 MNHNY, CDR2 SVGAGI (reference sequence). V was pared by 0 bases and J by 4 bases, with 13 bases between. CDR3 amino acids: CASSYSSGDSYNEQFF. CDR3 sequence (DNA): TGTGCCAGCAGTTACTCCTCGGGGGACTCTTACAATGAGCAGTTCTTC.

V usage is TRBV7-9 and J usage is TRBJ1-5; TRBD1 might be the D (5 bases). The CDR3 has 13 amino acids. Deletions cut 5 bases from V and 3 bases from J, with 8 bases between. Germline-derived CDR1 and CDR2 are SEHNR and FQNEAQ (reference sequence). The CDR3 is CASSKGPNQPQHF. In DNA form, the CDR3 reads TGTGCCAGCAGCAAGGGGCCCAATCAGCCCCAGCATTTT.

The chain links TRBV19 to TRBJ1-1; D gene unclear. Germline lookup yields CDR1 LNHDA and CDR2 SQIVND (reference sequence). The CDR3 sequence is 12 residues long. V was trimmed by 3 bases and J by 11 bases, leaving 13 bases between them. The CDR3 protein is CASSIGQAGAFF. As DNA, the CDR3 is TGTGCCAGTAGTATCGGGCAGGCCGGCGCTTTCTTT.

The CDR3 spells CASSALGQGGTEAFF. The CDR3 coding sequence is TGTGCCAGCAGTGCATTGGGACAGGGGGGCACTGAAGCTTTCTTT. V is TRBV2 and J is TRBJ1-1, with 11 positions matching TRBD1. The CDR3 has 15 amino acids. In germline, CDR1 is SNHLY, CDR2 FYNNEI. The J segment lost 4 bases and the V segment lost 4 bases, leaving 5 bases of the junction unmatched. The complete variable domain, with remaining parts taken from reference TRBV2 and TRBJ1-1, reads EPEVTQTPSHQVTQMGQEVILRCVPISNHLYFYWYRQILGQKVEFLVSFYNNEISEKSEIFDDQFSVERPDGSNFTLKIRSTKLEDSAMYFCASSALGQGGTEAFFGQGTRLTVV.

CDR3 coding DNA: TGTGCCAGCAGCTTGTTGGAAGGTTCGGCCAGGGGAGGTGGCTACACCTTC. Translating gives CASSLLEGSARGGGYTF. V usage is TRBV5-6 and J usage is TRBJ1-2; D might be TRBD1 (6 bases). The CDR3 has 17 residues. Germline lookup yields CDR1 SGHDT and CDR2 YYEEEE. The germline V and J ends were trimmed by 1 base and 7 bases, with 23 bases remaining between them. The full variable domain, completed using reference TRBV5-6 and TRBJ1-2, is DAGVTQSPTHLIKTRGQQVTLRCSPKSGHDTVSWYQQALGQGPQFIFQYYEEEERQRGNFPDRFSGHQFPNYSSELNVNALLLGDSALYLCASSLLEGSARGGGYTFGSGTRLTVV.

This chain connects TRBV9 to TRBJ2-1; 8 bases match TRBD2. Trimming at V came to 3 bases and at J to 0 bases, leaving 5 bases not matched to a gene. From germline, CDR1 is SGDLS and CDR2 YYNGEE. The CDR3 runs 16 residues. The CDR3 here is CASSELAASSYNEQFF. The CDR3 bases are TGTGCCAGCAGCGAACTAGCGGCCTCCTCCTACAATGAGCAGTTCTTC.

The chain uses TRBV3-1 (or the pseudogene TRBV3-2) and TRBJ2-7, with D possibly TRBD2 on 5 matching bases. The length of the CDR3 is 12 residues. CDR1 LGHDT and CDR2 YNNKEL come from the germline V gene (reference sequence). Trimming took off 4 bases at V and 3 bases at J, with 7 bases between the two ends. The CDR3 is CASSLTSYEQYF. The CDR3 DNA reads as TGTGCCAGCAGCCTTACTAGCTACGAGCAGTACTTC.

The gene calls are TRBV6-5 and TRBJ2-3; TRBD1 might be the D (6 bases). The CDR3 contains 13 residues. Per the germline V gene, CDR1 is MNHEY and CDR2 is SVGAGI. CDR3 bases: TGTGCATGTGGGCGGGTCCAGGGGGATACGCAGTATTTT. The encoded protein is CACGRVQGDTQYF.

The rearrangement joins TRBV11-2 to TRBJ1-1; no definite D call. Trimming took 2 bases from V and 1 from J, leaving 5 bases between them. Germline lookup yields CDR1 SGHAT and CDR2 FQNNGV. The CDR3 is 13 amino acids. This CDR3 reads CASSLLGNTEAFF. The CDR3 DNA reads as TGTGCCAGCAGCTTATTAGGGAACACTGAAGCTTTCTTT.

V gene TRBV14 combines with J gene TRBJ1-5; D is uncertain. This CDR3 is built from 12 residues. CDR1 and CDR2 from the germline V gene are SGHDN and FVKESK. V was cut by 4 bases and J by 15 bases, with 16 bases left in between. The CDR3 reads CASSRDSGVLHF. DNA of the CDR3: TGTGCCAGCAGCCGTGATAGCGGTGTTTTGCATTTT.

The genes are TRBV29-1 and TRBJ2-7; possible D gene TRBD2, 5 bases. The CDR3 has 14 residues. Per germline, CDR1 SQVTM and CDR2 ANQGSEA. V shed 4 bases and J shed 1 base, with 14 bases lying between them. CDR3 protein: CSVVGSGPSYEQYF. In DNA, the CDR3 is TGCAGCGTTGTCGGCAGCGGACCTTCCTACGAGCAGTACTTC.